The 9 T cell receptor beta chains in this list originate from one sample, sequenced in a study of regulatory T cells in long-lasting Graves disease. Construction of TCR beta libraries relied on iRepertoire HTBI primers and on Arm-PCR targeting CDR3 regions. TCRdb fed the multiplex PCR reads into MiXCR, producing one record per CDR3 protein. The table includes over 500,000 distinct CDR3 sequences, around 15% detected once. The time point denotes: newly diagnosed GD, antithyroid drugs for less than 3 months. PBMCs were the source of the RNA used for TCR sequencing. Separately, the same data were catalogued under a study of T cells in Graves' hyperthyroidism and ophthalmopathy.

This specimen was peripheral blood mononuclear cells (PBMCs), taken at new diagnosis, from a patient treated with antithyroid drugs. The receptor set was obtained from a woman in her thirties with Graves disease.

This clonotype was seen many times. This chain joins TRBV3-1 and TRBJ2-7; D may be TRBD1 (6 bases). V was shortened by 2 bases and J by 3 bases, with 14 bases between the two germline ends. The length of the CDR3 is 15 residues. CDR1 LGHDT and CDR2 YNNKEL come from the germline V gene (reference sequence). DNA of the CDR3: TGTGCCAGCAGCCAAATGACAGGCACCCACTACGAGCAGTACTTC. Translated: CASSQMTGTHYEQYF.

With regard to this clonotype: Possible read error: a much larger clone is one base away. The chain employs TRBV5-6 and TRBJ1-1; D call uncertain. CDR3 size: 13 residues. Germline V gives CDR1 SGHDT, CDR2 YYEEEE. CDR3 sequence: CANSLGSQAEAFF. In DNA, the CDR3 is TGTGCCAACAGCTTGGGGAGTCAGGCTGAAGCTTTCTTT.

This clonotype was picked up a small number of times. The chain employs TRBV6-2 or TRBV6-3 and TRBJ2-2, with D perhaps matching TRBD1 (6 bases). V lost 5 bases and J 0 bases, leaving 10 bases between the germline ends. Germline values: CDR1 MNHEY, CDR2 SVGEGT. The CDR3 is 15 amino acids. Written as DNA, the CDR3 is TGTGCCAGCAGTCTGGACAGATCGAACACCGGGGAGCTGTTTTTT. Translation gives CASSLDRSNTGELFF.

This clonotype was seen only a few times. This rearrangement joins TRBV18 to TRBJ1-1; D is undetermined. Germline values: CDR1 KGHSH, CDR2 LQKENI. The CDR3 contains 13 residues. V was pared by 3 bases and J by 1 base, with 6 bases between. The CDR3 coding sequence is TGTGCCAGCTCACCGTTACAGAACACTGAAGCTTTCTTT. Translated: CASSPLQNTEAFF. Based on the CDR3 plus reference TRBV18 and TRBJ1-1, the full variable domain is NAGVMQNPRHLVRRRGQEARLRCSPMKGHSHVYWYRQLPEEGLKFMVYLQKENIIDESGMPKERFSAEFPKEGPSILRIQQVVRGDSAAYFCASSPLQNTEAFFGQGTRLTVV.

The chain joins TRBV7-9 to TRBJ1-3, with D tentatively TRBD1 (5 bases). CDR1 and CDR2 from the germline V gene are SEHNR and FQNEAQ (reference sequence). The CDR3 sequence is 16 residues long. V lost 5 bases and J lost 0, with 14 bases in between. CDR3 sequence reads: CASSLFTGSSGNTIYF. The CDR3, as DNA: TGTGCCAGCAGCCTCTTCACAGGTTCCTCTGGAAACACCATATATTTT.

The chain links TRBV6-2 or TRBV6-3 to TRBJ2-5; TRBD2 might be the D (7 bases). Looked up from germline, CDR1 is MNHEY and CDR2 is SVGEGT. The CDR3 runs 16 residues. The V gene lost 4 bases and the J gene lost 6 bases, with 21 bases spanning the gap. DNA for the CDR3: TGTGCCAGCAGTTCCGTTGGAGGGGGGGAGGAGCAGACCCAGTACTTC. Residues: CASSSVGGGEEQTQYF.

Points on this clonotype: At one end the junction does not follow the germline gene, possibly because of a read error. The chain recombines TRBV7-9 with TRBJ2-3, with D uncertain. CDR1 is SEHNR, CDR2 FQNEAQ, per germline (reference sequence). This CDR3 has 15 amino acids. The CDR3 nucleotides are TGTGCCAGCGGCCGTGCGTCCGCGGCCACAGACACGCAGTATTTT. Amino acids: CASGRASAATDTQYF.

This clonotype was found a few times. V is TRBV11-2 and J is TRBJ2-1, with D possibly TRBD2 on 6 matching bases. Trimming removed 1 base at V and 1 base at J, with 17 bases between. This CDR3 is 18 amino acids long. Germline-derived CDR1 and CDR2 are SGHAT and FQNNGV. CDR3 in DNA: TGTGCCAGCAGCTTAGCGTTGGTAGCGGAGAGATCCTACAATGAGCAGTTCTTC. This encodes CASSLALVAERSYNEQFF.

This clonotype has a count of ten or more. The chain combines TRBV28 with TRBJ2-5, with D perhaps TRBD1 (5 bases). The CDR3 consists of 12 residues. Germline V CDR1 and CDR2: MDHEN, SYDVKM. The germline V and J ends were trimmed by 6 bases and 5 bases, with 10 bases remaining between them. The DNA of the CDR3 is TGTGCCAGCAGGAAGCAGGGTGAGACCCAGTACTTC. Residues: CASRKQGETQYF.